Listed below are T cell receptor beta chains from one sample, sequenced in a study of shared clonotypes between healthy human individuals. Clones were read by immunoSEQ multiplex PCR, and TCRdb kept only the in-frame ones, dropping some. This table has about 680,000 clones, under 80% appearing once. Sequencing was done on a sample of memory CD4+ T cells sorted from blood. These TCRs come from a woman aged 25 to 45 in good health. The CDR3 runs from the conserved cysteine through the conserved F or W. D genes are given only for firm matches. Rows may omit the clone size; those that give it use once, few, many or a size class.

V: TRBV11-2
D: TRBD1
J: TRBJ2-7
size: NA
DNA: TGTGCCAGCAGCTTAGATGGGACAGGGATCTACGAGCAGTACTTC
CDR3: CASSLDGTGIYEQYF

V: TRBV6-5
D: TRBD2
J: TRBJ2-7
size: NA
DNA: TGTGCCAGCAGTTACTCCGAACTAGCGGGATCCATCGAGCAGTACTTC
CDR3: CASSYSELAGSIEQYF

V: TRBV2
D: TRBD1
J: TRBJ2-4
size: many
DNA: TGTGCCAGCAGTGATCACAGGGGGCAGAGTCAGTACTTC
CDR3: CASSDHRGQSQYF

V: TRBV5-8
D: TRBD1
J: TRBJ2-1
size: NA
DNA: TGTGCCAGCAGCTCCGGGACAGGGGGCATCGATGAGCAGTTCTTC
CDR3: CASSSGTGGIDEQFF

V: TRBV29-1
D: TRBD2
J: TRBJ2-1
size: NA
DNA: TGCAGCGTTCAGGTGCTAGCGGGAGGAGGGAATGAGCAGTTCTTC
CDR3: CSVQVLAGGGNEQFF

V: TRBV2
D: TRBD1
J: TRBJ1-5
size: NA
DNA: TGTGCCAGCAGACCCGGGACAGGGCTTTCGCCCCAGCATTTT
CDR3: CASRPGTGLSPQHF

V: TRBV2
D: NA
J: TRBJ1-2
size: NA
DNA: TGTGCCAGCAGTTCCCAGGGATCTAACTATGGCTACACCTTC
CDR3: CASSSQGSNYGYTF

V: TRBV11-1
D: NA
J: TRBJ2-2
size: NA
DNA: TGTGCCAGCAGCGTTTCGGACACCGGGGAGCTGTTTTTT
CDR3: CASSVSDTGELFF

V: TRBV25-1
D: TRBD2
J: TRBJ2-5
size: NA
DNA: TGTGCCAGCAGGGGAGGGCAGAGGAACCAAGAGACCCAGTACTTC
CDR3: CASRGGQRNQETQYF

V: TRBV6-5
D: NA
J: TRBJ2-1
size: few
DNA: TGTGCCAGCAGTTACTCGAGTGGATCCTACAATGAGCAGTTCTTC
CDR3: CASSYSSGSYNEQFF

V: TRBV28
D: NA
J: TRBJ1-1
size: NA
DNA: TGTGCCAGCAGTCATGGTCGTTTGGCTTTCTTT
CDR3: CASSHGRLAFF

V: TRBV5-1
D: TRBD2
J: TRBJ2-1
size: few
DNA: TGCGCCAGCAGCCCCTTAGCGGGGAGCTCCTACAATGAGCAGTTCTTC
CDR3: CASSPLAGSSYNEQFF

V: TRBV4-1
D: NA
J: TRBJ2-4
size: few
DNA: TGCGCCAGCAGCCAAGAGTATGGGGGGTCGGTAAACATTCAGTACTTC
CDR3: CASSQEYGGSVNIQYF

V: TRBV7-2
D: TRBD2
J: TRBJ2-5
size: NA
DNA: TGTGCCGGAAGGGGCCTTTCTGGGGGAGGGCCCGGAGAGACCCAGTACTTC
CDR3: CAGRGLSGGGPGETQYF

V: TRBV11-2
D: NA
J: TRBJ2-1
size: NA
DNA: TGTGCCAGCAGCTTAGTTAGGTCCTACAATGAGCAGTTCTTC
CDR3: CASSLVRSYNEQFF

V: TRBV6-5
D: TRBD1
J: TRBJ2-1
size: once
DNA: TGTGCCAGCAGTTACTCGGGACAGGGTGGGGGCTATGAGCAGTTCTTC
CDR3: CASSYSGQGGGYEQFF

V: TRBV6-5
D: NA
J: TRBJ2-7
size: few
DNA: TGTGCCAGCAGTTACCACGGTGGAGGGGACTACGAGCAGTACTTC
CDR3: CASSYHGGGDYEQYF

V: TRBV19
D: TRBD1
J: TRBJ1-1
size: few
DNA: TGTGCCAGTAGTAATTTGGACAGGGACTATACTGAAGCTTTCTTT
CDR3: CASSNLDRDYTEAFF

V: TRBV7-3
D: NA
J: TRBJ2-7
size: NA
DNA: TGTGCCAGCAGCTTAAAGGCCCAAAAATACGAGCAGTACTTC
CDR3: CASSLKAQKYEQYF

V: TRBV4-2
D: NA
J: TRBJ2-3
size: NA
DNA: TGTGCCAGCAGCCAAACAGGTTCAGGGAGTACGCAGTATTTT
CDR3: CASSQTGSGSTQYF

V: TRBV27
D: TRBD1
J: TRBJ1-2
size: NA
DNA: TGTGCCAGCAGTTTATTTGGACAGGGTGAGACGTTGCGTGGCTACACCTTC
CDR3: CASSLFGQGETLRGYTF

V: TRBV6-5
D: TRBD1
J: TRBJ1-5
size: NA
DNA: TGTGCCAGCCGATCCGGGACAGGGAATCAGCCCCAGCATTTT
CDR3: CASRSGTGNQPQHF